The following is a T cell receptor (beta chain) sequence with its context. As originally analysed: Using reference gene primer amplification, nucleated cell counts were estimated. The method was immunoSEQ multiplex PCR; TCRdb's version includes in-frame clones alone and lacks a portion of them. From that table come the V and J calls and clone size; the DNA was used to work out D and trimming. In the table there are more than 80,000 clones, approximately 85% of which are singletons. This specimen comes from a study of blood T cell repertoires in COVID-19. Study-level information: Samples of COVID-19 (acute and convalescent) were obtained from the United States, Italy and Spain. T cells, B-cell-depleted T cells, or PBMCs provided the cDNA or gDNA that served as material.

CDR1 is SNHLY and CDR2 is FYNNEI in the germline V gene. CDR3 size: 13 residues. Trimming took 7 bases from V and 7 from J; bases not matched to a gene: 10. This receptor was taken from an elderly woman with COVID-19, enrolled during active disease. Source material: peripheral blood. This chain links TRBV2 with TRBJ2-7; 7 bases match TRBD1. The CDR3 loop is CASTGQGVGEQYF. The CDR3 coding sequence is TGTGCCAGCACAGGGCAGGGGGTCGGGGAGCAGTACTTC. The whole variable domain, remainder taken from reference TRBV2 and TRBJ2-7, is EPEVTQTPSHQVTQMGQEVILRCVPISNHLYFYWYRQILGQKVEFLVSFYNNEISEKSEIFDDQFSVERPDGSNFTLKIRSTKLEDSAMYFCASTGQGVGEQYFGPGTRLTVT.